This is a list of T cell receptor beta chains from one sample in a study of T cells after yellow fever vaccination. TCRdb passed the 5' RACE reads through MiXCR, listing each CDR3 protein once. The sample has roughly 500,000 distinct CDR3 sequences, less than 20% seen once. The sample consisted of PBMCs, taken 15 days after the yellow fever booster vaccination. Every receptor here comes from a man aged 25-45 years who received the YFV17D yellow fever vaccine. Both conserved end residues are trimmed from each CDR3.

>TRBJ2-3|TRBV14
ASSQEGVWRLNTDTQY
>TRBJ1-6|TRBV7-2
ASSLNGGDNSPLH
>TRBJ1-3|TRBV7-9
ASSYTQGAGNTIY
>TRBJ1-1|TRBV5-5
ASSSPTGVRAF
>TRBJ1-4|TRBV15
ATSRDGEKLF
>TRBJ2-7|TRBV7-9
ASSSWTATYEQY
>TRBJ2-1|TRBV20-1
SAMTNRIGANEQF
>TRBJ2-2|TRBV27
ASSSNHGTGITGELF
>TRBJ2-7|TRBV10-3
AIRMSAGSYEQY
>TRBJ2-1|TRBV5-1
ASTPLLAGDFSEQF
>TRBJ2-5|TRBV12-5
ASGSSGLADQETQY
>TRBJ2-7|TRBV20-1
SAPDAGTSTYEQY
>TRBJ1-1|TRBV7-3
ASSFEGRWNTEAF
>TRBJ2-1|TRBV9
ASSVGAGGYNEQF
>TRBJ2-5|TRBV20-1
SAGRTSGPQETQY
>TRBJ2-7|TRBV5-6
ASSSPAERSYEQY
>TRBJ2-1|TRBV7-3
ASSSGREREQF
>TRBJ2-1|TRBV20-1
SAISPLYNEQF
>TRBJ2-7|TRBV27
ASRGGGLGEQY
>TRBJ2-7|TRBV7-9
ASSWDSLYEQY
>TRBJ2-7|TRBV5-1
ASSLGDNEQY
>TRBJ2-5|TRBV6-1
ASSEPAEQETQY
>TRBJ2-2|TRBV7-2
ASSLVASGSSGELF
>TRBJ2-3|TRBV7-7
ASSLSPSADTQY
>TRBJ2-5|TRBV20-1
SATSGSHQETQY
>TRBJ2-2|TRBV6-2/TRBV6-3
ASRRVSNTGELF
>TRBJ2-5|TRBV6-4
ASSDSAFGTQY
>TRBJ2-5|TRBV2
ASRDDRYQETQY
>TRBJ1-2|TRBV12-3/TRBV12-4
ASSPDSVYGYT
>TRBJ2-3|TRBV6-5
ASSYSQGVYTDTQY